The 3 T cell receptor beta chains presented below share a single source sample, sequenced in a study of radiotherapy plus CTLA-4 blockade in lung cancer (dated by TCRdb to 2016 to 2018). Libraries were built with the immunoSEQ multiplex PCR assay. This is the immuneACCESS table as TCRdb keeps it, with only in-frame sequences that have V and J called. A part of the clones is gone; compared with another copy, unresolved V genes explain less than half, and the rest is unexplained. The sample records tens of thousands of clones, around 88% of which are singletons. The ten largest clones capture approximately 2.2% of the sample. The starting material was peripheral blood, obtained from a patient treated with radiotherapy plus ipilimumab. The receptors here all came from a human donor with non-small cell lung cancer who had a partial response to radiotherapy plus ipilimumab.

In its sample, this clone was seen once. The V and J genes are TRBV10-3 and TRBJ1-2, with D unresolved. V lost 3 bases and J lost 10, with 18 bases in between. Germline V gene sequence: CDR1 ENHRY, CDR2 SYGVKD. The CDR3 length is 14 residues. The CDR3 spells CAISEVRGMGDYTF. The CDR3 nucleotides are TGTGCCATCAGTGAAGTACGAGGGATGGGTGACTACACCTTC.

The genes are TRBV21-1 and TRBJ1-5. TRBV21-1 is a pseudogene. This CDR3 comprises 18 residues. CDR3 residues: CASSPGGPLSRGNQPQHF. The CDR3 DNA reads as TGTGCCAGCAGCCCGGGGGGGCCTCTTAGTAGGGGCAATCAGCCCCAGCATTTT.

This clone showed up just once. The rearrangement joins TRBV7-9 to TRBJ2-5; 10 nucleotides match TRBD1. CDR1 is SEHNR and CDR2 is FQNEAQ in the germline V gene (reference sequence). CDR3 length equals 17 residues. With 4 bases clipped from V and 0 bases from J, the junction kept 8 bases outside the gene matches. CDR3 nucleotide sequence: TGTGCCAGCAGCTCAACCCGACAGGGGGCGTACCAAGAGACCCAGTACTTC. Its translation is CASSSTRQGAYQETQYF.